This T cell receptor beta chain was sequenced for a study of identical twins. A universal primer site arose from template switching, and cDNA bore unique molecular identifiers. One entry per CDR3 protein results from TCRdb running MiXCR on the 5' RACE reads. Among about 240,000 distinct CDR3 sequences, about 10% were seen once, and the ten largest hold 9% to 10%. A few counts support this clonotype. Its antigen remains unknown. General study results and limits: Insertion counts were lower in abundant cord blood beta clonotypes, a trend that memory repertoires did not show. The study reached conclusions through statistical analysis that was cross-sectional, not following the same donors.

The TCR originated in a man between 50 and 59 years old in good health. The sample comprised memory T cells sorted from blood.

This CDR3 reads CASSQVRQTLNTEAFF. The CDR3 DNA sequence: TGTGCCAGCAGCCAAGTCCGGCAAACCTTGAACACTGAAGCTTTCTTT. The chain has TRBV14 and TRBJ1-1; no clear D. V lost 1 base and J 0 bases, leaving 12 bases between the germline ends. The CDR3 loop spans 16 amino acids. CDR1 is SGHDN, CDR2 FVKESK, per germline.